These 15 T cell receptor beta chains originate from one sample sequenced in a study of blood T cell repertoires in COVID-19. The protocol was immunoSEQ multiplex PCR, while the TCRdb copy is restricted to in-frame clones and leaves out a portion. This sample yields 250,000 or so clones, of which 80% to 85% are seen a single time; more than 1.5% belongs to the top ten. The sequencing sample was made of peripheral blood. The receptors here all came from a woman in her forties who had recovered from COVID-19.

The chain has TRBV4-1 and TRBJ1-1; 8 nucleotides match TRBD1. Germline lookup yields CDR1 MGHRA and CDR2 YSYEKL. Unmatched junction bases numbered 20, after V lost 8 bases and J lost 0 bases. The CDR3 loop spans 19 amino acids. The CDR3 DNA reads TGCGCCAGCCGTCTTAAGGGGACAGGAAAAACCAATATGAACACTGAAGCTTTCTTT. This sequence encodes CASRLKGTGKTNMNTEAFF.

The chain employs TRBV5-1 and TRBJ1-1; 9 positions agree with TRBD1. The CDR3 is made up of 16 amino acids. The V gene end was trimmed by 4 bases and the J gene end by 0 bases; junction bases not matched to a gene: 7. Germline CDR1 reads SGHRS; CDR2 reads YFSETQ. Here the CDR3 reads CASSPLTGGMNTEAFF. CDR3 sequence (DNA): TGCGCCAGCAGCCCTTTGACAGGGGGTATGAACACTGAAGCTTTCTTT.

V is TRBV14 and J is TRBJ1-1, with a weak D call TRBD1 (6 bases). Trimming pared 2 bases from V and 4 bases from J, leaving 11 bases between. CDR1 is SGHDN and CDR2 is FVKESK in the germline V gene. The CDR3 covers 14 residues. CDR3 sequence reads: CASSQYRVSTEAFF. The DNA of the CDR3 is TGTGCCAGCAGCCAATACAGGGTGAGCACTGAAGCTTTCTTT.

V and J are TRBV13 and TRBJ2-1; TRBD2 matches 9 bases. The CDR3 has 15 residues. J lost 7 bases, V lost 7 bases, and 11 bases had no gene match. Germline-derived CDR1 and CDR2 are PRHDT and FYEKMQ (reference sequence). The CDR3 nucleotides read TGTGCCAGCACCCTGGGGGCGGGGGGGCGAAATGAGCAGTTCTTC. Translation: CASTLGAGGRNEQFF.

This clone was observed a handful of times. V is TRBV3-1 (or the pseudogene TRBV3-2) and J is TRBJ2-7; 7 bases are shared with TRBD1. J gave up 6 bases and V 5 bases, and 7 bases lay outside the gene matches. This CDR3 has 13 residues. Germline values: CDR1 LGHDT, CDR2 YNNKEL (reference sequence). The CDR3 region has the DNA TGTGCCAGCAGCAAACAGGGGTCGGGCGAGCAGTACTTC. Its translation is CASSKQGSGEQYF.

Turning to this clone: The germline gene is not matched at one end of the junction; a read error may be the cause. J is TRBJ1-5 and V is TRBV6-5; 8 bases fit TRBD1. CDR1 and CDR2 (germline): MNHEY, SVGAGI. This CDR3 is 14 amino acids long. The CDR3 region has the DNA TGTGCCAGCGAGGGACAGGTTTTTAATCTGCCCCAGCATTTT. It specifies CASEGQVFNLPQHF.

CDR3 DNA: TGTGCCAGCAGGGACAGGACCAACCCCCAATATAGCACAGATACGCAGTATTTT. Its protein product is CASRDRTNPQYSTDTQYF. The rearrangement uses TRBV28 and TRBJ2-3, with TRBD1 identical over 7 bases. Germline CDR1 is MDHEN and CDR2 is SYDVKM. This CDR3 comprises 18 residues. V trimming: 6 bases; J trimming: 0 bases; junction bases outside the gene matches: 15. The variable domain in full, with the rest retrieved from reference TRBV28 and TRBJ2-3, is DVKVTQSSRYLVKRTGEKVFLECVQDMDHENMFWYRQDPGLGLRLIYFSYDVKMKEKGDIPEGYSVSREKKERFSLILESASTNQTSMYLCASRDRTNPQYSTDTQYFGPGTRLTVL.

The chain combines TRBV30 with TRBJ1-2; D remains unclear. CDR1 is GTSNPN and CDR2 is SVGIG in the germline V gene (reference sequence). The CDR3 contains 11 residues. The ends were cut back, 4 bases at V and 4 bases at J, with 7 bases in the middle. The CDR3 DNA is TGTGCCTGGATAGTCCCCTATGGCTACACCTTC. Translating gives CAWIVPYGYTF.

V usage is TRBV10-3 and J usage is TRBJ1-2; D possibly corresponds to TRBD1 (6 bases). V was cut by 8 bases and J by 5 bases, with 15 bases left in between. The CDR3 has 13 residues. Per the germline V gene, CDR1 is ENHRY and CDR2 is SYGVKD. CDR3 bases: TGTGCCATCGGCCCGGACAGAAGGTATGGCTACACCTTC. Protein product: CAIGPDRRYGYTF.

The gene calls are TRBV24-1 and TRBJ1-1; D is ambiguous. The CDR3 has 13 amino acids. From germline, CDR1 is KGHDR and CDR2 SFDVKD. V lost 4 bases and J lost 9, with 14 bases in between. CDR3: CATSEPGREKAFF. As DNA, the CDR3 is TGTGCCACCAGTGAACCAGGACGGGAAAAAGCTTTCTTT.

The chain is built from TRBV7-8 and TRBJ2-5; 8 nucleotides align to TRBD1. The germline V gene encodes CDR1 SGHVS and CDR2 FQNEAQ. The CDR3 runs 14 residues. J lost 3 bases, V lost 4 bases, and 4 bases had no gene match. The DNA for the CDR3 is TGTGCCAGCAGCTCTAAGACAGGGGAAGAGACCCAGTACTTC. Translating it yields CASSSKTGEETQYF.

The chain couples TRBV4-1 to TRBJ2-3; TRBD2 matches 13 bases. After removal of 1 base from V and 7 bases from J, the junction contained 5 bases not matched to a gene. The CDR3 contains 16 residues. CDR1 is MGHRA, CDR2 YSYEKL, per germline. The CDR3 region is CASSQGTSGGMNTQYF. The CDR3 region has the DNA TGCGCCAGCAGCCAAGGGACTAGCGGGGGCATGAATACGCAGTATTTT.

This rearrangement joins TRBV5-1 to TRBJ1-1, with no clear D. V was clipped by 0 bases and J by 3 bases, with 9 bases between them. The CDR3 covers 14 residues. Per germline, CDR1 SGHRS and CDR2 YFSETQ. Here the CDR3 reads CASSLDPFDTEAFF. CDR3 DNA sequence: TGCGCCAGCAGCTTGGATCCCTTCGACACTGAAGCTTTCTTT.

This clone was seen once. This chain links TRBV4-1 with TRBJ1-6; 10 bases align to TRBD1. The CDR3 is made up of 18 amino acids. With V trimmed by 6 bases and J by 3 bases, 11 bases remained unmatched. Germline assignment: CDR1 MGHRA and CDR2 YSYEKL. The CDR3 loop reads CASREYGQGDIYNSPLHF. In DNA, the CDR3 is TGCGCCAGCAGAGAATACGGACAGGGGGATATCTATAATTCACCCCTCCACTTT.

In the case of this clone: Mismatch with germline at one junction end may stem from a read error. Other DNA sequences in the sample encode the same CDR3. The chain is built from TRBV6-5 and TRBJ1-6; D not resolved. CDR1 is MNHEY and CDR2 is SVGAGI in the germline V gene. The CDR3 length is 14 residues. The DNA for the CDR3 is TGTGCCAGCAGTTACACAAAAGGAGGTTCACCTCTCCACTTT. Protein: CASSYTKGGSPLHF.